Presented here are 4 T cell receptor beta chains from one specimen sequenced in a study of blood T cell repertoires in COVID-19 (dated by TCRdb to 2018 to 2020). Preparation of the library involved the immunoSEQ multiplex PCR assay. The table was pulled from immuneACCESS by TCRdb, which kept in-frame rearrangements only. Such tables lose some clones; where checked, under half of the loss comes from unresolved V genes, and the rest has no known cause. This sample is represented by about 180,000 clones; around 88% of them were singletons. The biggest ten clones account for around 9% of the sample. The sample was PBMCs or T cells enriched from blood (not recorded which). The receptors stem from a woman aged 25 to 45 who had recovered from COVID-19.

There are a few counts of this clone. This CDR3 is CASSLGFQGAEETQYF. CDR3 DNA sequence: TGTGCCAGCAGCTTAGGTTTTCAGGGGGCGGAGGAGACCCAGTACTTC. The genes are TRBV7-9 and TRBJ2-5; 8 nucleotides line up with TRBD1. Germline V gives CDR1 SEHNR, CDR2 FQNEAQ (reference sequence). Germline trimming cut 1 base from V and 5 bases from J; bases unmatched to any gene: 9. The CDR3 has 16 amino acids. Complete variable domain (other parts from reference TRBV7-9 and TRBJ2-5): DTGVSQNPRHKITKRGQNVTFRCDPISEHNRLYWYRQTLGQGPEFLTYFQNEAQLEKSRLLSDRFSAERPKGSFSTLEIQRTEQGDSAMYLCASSLGFQGAEETQYFGPGTRLLVL.

CDR3 sequence reads: CASSPAGGPHNEQFF. CDR3 nucleotide sequence: TGTGCCAGCAGCCCAGCGGGAGGGCCCCACAATGAGCAGTTCTTC. The rearrangement links TRBV11-3 to TRBJ2-1; 10 bases line up with TRBD2. The trim removed 5 bases at V and 5 bases at J, leaving 6 bases unmatched. This CDR3 is built from 15 residues. The germline V gene has CDR1 SGHNT and CDR2 YENEEA.

This sequence joins TRBV10-3 and TRBJ1-4; D perhaps matches TRBD1 (6 bases). Per the germline V gene, CDR1 is ENHRY and CDR2 is SYGVKD. V was clipped by 0 bases and J by 10 bases, with 21 bases between them. The CDR3 totals 17 residues. The CDR3 region is CAISESAGDDLERKLFF. The CDR3 DNA is TGTGCCATCAGTGAGTCGGCAGGGGACGACCTTGAGAGAAAACTGTTTTTT.

The V and J genes are TRBV7-3 and TRBJ1-1, with 7 bases lining up with TRBD1. With V trimmed by 8 bases and J by 1 base, 4 bases remained unmatched. This CDR3 has 13 residues. Germline lookup yields CDR1 SGHTA and CDR2 FQGTGA. CDR3 sequence (DNA): TGTGCCAGCGGCAGACAGGGGAACACTGAAGCTTTCTTT. It codes for CASGRQGNTEAFF.